What follows is one TCR beta chain and its context. The V gene's germline CDR1 is SGHVS and CDR2 FQNEAQ. The V end was cut by 5 bases, the J end by 4 bases, with 18 bases between. This CDR3 is built from 15 residues. The sample belongs to a study of control samples from healthy donors and cancer patients. Sequenced by immunoSEQ multiplex PCR; TCRdb stores in-frame clones only, minus some. Among roughly 120,000 clones listed, less than 95% were seen once. The sequenced sample was blood. This TCR derives from a man under 40 in good health. The chain links TRBV7-8 to TRBJ2-7, with D perhaps being TRBD1 or TRBD2 (5 bases each). In DNA form, the CDR3 reads TGTGCCAGCAGCCCTTTTGGGGGATCCAATTACGAGCAGTACTTC. This gives the protein CASSPFGGSNYEQYF.